Sequencing of this T cell receptor (beta chain) was carried out in a study of T cells expressing NK-cell markers. Study in general: Sorted T-cell subsets CD3+CD56+NKG2C+, CD3+CD56+NKG2C- and CD3+CD56-NKG2C+ were TCR beta-sequenced. Serological testing identified seven of the eight sequenced donors as HCMV-seropositive and one as seronegative.

Overall study results and limits: Once again these clonotypes came out on top in the CD3+CD56-NKG2C+ fraction of several donors. In roughly six donors, dominant NKG2C+ clonotypes were roughly 1.0-7.5% of CD8+ T cells.

TCRdb re-called the 5' RACE reads and catalogs CDR3 proteins one per entry, DNA excluded. This listing includes just under 150,000 distinct CDR3 sequences. The germline V gene has CDR1 MGHDK and CDR2 SYGVNS. The CDR3 loop spans 15 amino acids. Comments on this clonotype: Antigen: not known.

The chain recombines TRBV25-1 with TRBJ2-3; TCRdb returns TRBD2, unconfirmable since there is no DNA. Sequenced input: blood T cells: a sorted CD56 or NKG2C T cell subset, CD4+ or CD8+ T cells, or bulk PBMC T cells (not recorded which). The source of this sequence is a man younger than 35 in good health. The CDR3 sequence: CASSESGGDTDTQYF.